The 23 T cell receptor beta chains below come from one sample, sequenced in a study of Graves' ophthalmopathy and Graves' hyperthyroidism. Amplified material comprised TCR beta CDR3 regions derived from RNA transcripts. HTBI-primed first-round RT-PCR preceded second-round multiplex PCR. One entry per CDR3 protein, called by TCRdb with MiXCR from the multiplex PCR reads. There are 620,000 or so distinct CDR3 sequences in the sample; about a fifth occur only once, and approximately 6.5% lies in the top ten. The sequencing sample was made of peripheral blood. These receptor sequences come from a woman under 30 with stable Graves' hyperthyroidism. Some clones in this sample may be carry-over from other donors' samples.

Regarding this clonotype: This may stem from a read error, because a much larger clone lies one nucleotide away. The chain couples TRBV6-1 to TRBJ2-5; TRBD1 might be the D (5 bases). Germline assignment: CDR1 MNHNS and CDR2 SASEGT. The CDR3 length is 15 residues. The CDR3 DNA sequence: TGCGCCAGCAGTGAAGGTCAGGGCCGACAAGAGACCAAGTACTTC. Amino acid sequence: CASSEGQGRQETKYF.

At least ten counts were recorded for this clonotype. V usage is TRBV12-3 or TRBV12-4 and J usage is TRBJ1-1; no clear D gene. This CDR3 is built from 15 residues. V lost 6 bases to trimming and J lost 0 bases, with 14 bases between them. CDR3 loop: CASSSAGSMNTEAFF. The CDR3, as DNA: TGTGCCAGCAGCTCCGCGGGGAGCATGAACACTGAAGCTTTCTTT.

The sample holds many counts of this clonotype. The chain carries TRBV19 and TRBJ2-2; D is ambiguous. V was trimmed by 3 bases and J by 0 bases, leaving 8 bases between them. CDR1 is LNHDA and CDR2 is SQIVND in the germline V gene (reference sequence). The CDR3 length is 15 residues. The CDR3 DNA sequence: TGTGCCAGTAGTATCATCAGCGCGAACACCGGGGAGCTGTTTTTT. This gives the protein CASSIISANTGELFF.

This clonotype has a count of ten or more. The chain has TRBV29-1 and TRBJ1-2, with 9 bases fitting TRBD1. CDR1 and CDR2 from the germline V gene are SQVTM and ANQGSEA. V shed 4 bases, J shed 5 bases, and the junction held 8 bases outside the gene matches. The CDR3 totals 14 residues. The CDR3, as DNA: TGCAGCGTTGTTTCAAGGGACAGGGCTTATGGCTACACCTTC. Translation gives CSVVSRDRAYGYTF.

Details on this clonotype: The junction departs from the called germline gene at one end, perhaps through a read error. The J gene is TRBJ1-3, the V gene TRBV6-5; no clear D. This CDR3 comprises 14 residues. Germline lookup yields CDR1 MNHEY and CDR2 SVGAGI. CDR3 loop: CATQLSSGGSTIYF. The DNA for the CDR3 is TGTGCCACCCAGTTGAGTTCGGGTGGAAGCACCATATATTTT.

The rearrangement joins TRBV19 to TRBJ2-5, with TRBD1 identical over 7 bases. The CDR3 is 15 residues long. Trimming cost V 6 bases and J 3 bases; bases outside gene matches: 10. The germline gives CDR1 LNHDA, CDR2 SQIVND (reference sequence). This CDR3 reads CASSLPGTEKETQYF. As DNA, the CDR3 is TGTGCCAGTAGCCTACCGGGGACAGAGAAAGAGACCCAGTACTTC.

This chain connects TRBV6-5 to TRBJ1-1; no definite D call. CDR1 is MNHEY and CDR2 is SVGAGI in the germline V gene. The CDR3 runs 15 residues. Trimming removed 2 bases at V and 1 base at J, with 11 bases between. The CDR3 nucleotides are TGTGCCAGCAGTTACAAGGTCAGAGGGAACACTGAAGCTTTCTTT. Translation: CASSYKVRGNTEAFF.

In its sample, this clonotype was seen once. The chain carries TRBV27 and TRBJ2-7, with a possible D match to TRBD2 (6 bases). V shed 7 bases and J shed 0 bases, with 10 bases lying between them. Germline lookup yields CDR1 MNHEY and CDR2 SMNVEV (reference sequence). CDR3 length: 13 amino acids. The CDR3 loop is CASKLADSYEQYF. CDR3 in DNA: TGTGCCAGCAAACTAGCAGACTCCTACGAGCAGTACTTC.

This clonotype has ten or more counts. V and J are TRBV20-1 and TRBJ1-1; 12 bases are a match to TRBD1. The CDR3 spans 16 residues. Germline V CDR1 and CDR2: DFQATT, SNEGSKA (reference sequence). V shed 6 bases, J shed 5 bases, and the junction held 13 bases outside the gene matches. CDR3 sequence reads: CSAPGQGANEGTEAFF. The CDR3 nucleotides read TGCAGTGCCCCGGGACAGGGGGCAAATGAGGGGACTGAAGCTTTCTTT.

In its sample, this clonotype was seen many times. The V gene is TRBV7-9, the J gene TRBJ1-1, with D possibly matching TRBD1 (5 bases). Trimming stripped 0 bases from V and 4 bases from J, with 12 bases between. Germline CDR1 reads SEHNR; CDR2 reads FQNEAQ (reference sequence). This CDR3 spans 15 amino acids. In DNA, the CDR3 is TGTGCCAGCAGCTTAGCATCAAGGACATTCACTGAAGCTTTCTTT. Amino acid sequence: CASSLASRTFTEAFF. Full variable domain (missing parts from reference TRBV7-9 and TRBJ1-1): DTGVSQNPRHKITKRGQNVTFRCDPISEHNRLYWYRQTLGQGPEFLTYFQNEAQLEKSRLLSDRFSAERPKGSFSTLEIQRTEQGDSAMYLCASSLASRTFTEAFFGQGTRLTVV.

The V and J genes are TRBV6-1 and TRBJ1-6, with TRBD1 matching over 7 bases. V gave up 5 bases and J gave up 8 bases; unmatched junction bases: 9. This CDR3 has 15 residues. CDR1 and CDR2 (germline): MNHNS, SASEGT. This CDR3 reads CASSRGQAVYSPLHF. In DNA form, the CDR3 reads TGTGCCAGCAGTCGAGGACAGGCTGTTTATTCACCCCTCCACTTT.

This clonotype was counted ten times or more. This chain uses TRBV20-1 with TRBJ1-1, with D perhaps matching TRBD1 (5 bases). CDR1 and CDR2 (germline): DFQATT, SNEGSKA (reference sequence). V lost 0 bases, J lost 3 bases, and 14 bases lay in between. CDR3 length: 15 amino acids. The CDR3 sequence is CSARDYAGPYTEAFF. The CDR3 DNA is TGCAGTGCTAGAGATTATGCGGGACCCTACACTGAAGCTTTCTTT.

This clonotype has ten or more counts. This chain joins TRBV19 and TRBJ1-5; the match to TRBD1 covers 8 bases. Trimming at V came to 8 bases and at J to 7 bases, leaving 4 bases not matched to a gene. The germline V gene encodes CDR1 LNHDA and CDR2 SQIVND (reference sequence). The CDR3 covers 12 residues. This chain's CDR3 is CASGQGRQPQHF. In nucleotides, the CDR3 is TGTGCCAGTGGACAGGGTAGACAGCCCCAGCATTTT.

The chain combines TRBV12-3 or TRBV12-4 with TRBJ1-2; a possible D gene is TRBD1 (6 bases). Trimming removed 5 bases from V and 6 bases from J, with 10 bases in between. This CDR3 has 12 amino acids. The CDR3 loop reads CASSNREDGYTF. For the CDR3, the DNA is TGTGCCAGCAGTAACAGGGAGGATGGCTACACCTTC.

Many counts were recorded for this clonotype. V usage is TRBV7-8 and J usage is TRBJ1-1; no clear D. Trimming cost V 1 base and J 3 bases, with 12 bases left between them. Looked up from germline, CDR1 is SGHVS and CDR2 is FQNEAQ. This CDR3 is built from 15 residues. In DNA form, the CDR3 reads TGTGCCAGCAGCTTAGAGGCGGCGGGATACACTGAAGCTTTCTTT. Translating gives CASSLEAAGYTEAFF.

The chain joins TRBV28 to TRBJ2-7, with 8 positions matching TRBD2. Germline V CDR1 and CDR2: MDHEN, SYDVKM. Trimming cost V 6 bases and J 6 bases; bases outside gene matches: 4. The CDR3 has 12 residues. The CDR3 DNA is TGTGCCAGCAGGCGAGCGGGAGCCGAGCAGTACTTC. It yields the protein CASRRAGAEQYF.

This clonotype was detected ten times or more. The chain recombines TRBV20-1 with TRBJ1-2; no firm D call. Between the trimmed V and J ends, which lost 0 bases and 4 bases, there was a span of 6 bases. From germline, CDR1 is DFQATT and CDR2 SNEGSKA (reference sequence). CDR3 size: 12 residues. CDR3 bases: TGCAGTGCTAGAGAAAAGTCCTATGGCTACACCTTC. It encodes CSAREKSYGYTF.

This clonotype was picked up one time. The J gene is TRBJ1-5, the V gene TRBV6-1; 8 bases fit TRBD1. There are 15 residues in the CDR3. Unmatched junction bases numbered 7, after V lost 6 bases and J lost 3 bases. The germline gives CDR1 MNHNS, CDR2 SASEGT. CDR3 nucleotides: TGTGCCAGCAGGATCGGACAGGGAAACAATCAGCCCCAGCATTTT. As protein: CASRIGQGNNQPQHF.

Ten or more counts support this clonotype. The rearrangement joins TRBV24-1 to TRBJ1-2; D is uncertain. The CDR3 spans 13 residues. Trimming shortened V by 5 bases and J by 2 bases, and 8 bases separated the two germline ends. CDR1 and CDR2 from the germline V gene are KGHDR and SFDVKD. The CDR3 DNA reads TGTGCCACCAGTGTAAGCTCCAACTATGGCTACACCTTC. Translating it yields CATSVSSNYGYTF.

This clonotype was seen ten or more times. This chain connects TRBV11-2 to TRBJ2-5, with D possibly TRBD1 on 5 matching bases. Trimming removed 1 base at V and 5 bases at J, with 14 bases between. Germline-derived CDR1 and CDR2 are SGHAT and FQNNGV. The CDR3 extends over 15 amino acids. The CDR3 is CASSLVGRVQETQYF. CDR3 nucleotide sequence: TGTGCCAGCAGCTTAGTGGGCAGGGTACAGGAGACCCAGTACTTC.

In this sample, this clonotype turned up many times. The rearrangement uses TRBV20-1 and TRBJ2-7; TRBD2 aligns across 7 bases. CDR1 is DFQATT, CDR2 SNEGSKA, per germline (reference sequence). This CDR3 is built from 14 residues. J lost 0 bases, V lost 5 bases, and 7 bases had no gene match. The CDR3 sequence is CSAQEWGGSYEQYF. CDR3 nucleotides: TGCAGTGCTCAGGAGTGGGGGGGCTCCTACGAGCAGTACTTC.

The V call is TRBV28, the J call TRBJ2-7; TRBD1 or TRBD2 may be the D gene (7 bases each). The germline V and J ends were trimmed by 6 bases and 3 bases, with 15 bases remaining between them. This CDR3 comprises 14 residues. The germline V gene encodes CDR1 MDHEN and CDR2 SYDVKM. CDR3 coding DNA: TGTGCCAGCAGCGTGGGGGGGACAGACTACGAGCAGTACTTC. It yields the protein CASSVGGTDYEQYF.

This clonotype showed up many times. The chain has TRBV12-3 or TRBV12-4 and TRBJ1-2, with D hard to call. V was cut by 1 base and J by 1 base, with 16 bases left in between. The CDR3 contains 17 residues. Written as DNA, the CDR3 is TGTGCCAGCAGTTTAGGGCGGTTAGTTAGGGTTAACTATGGCTACACCTTC. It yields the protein CASSLGRLVRVNYGYTF.